This is a list of T cell receptor beta chains from one sample in a study of OX40 agonist ivuxolimab in advanced cancers. Some clones are missing from TCRdb's copy, which holds only in-frame ones; the method was immunoSEQ multiplex PCR. This table has around 69,000 clones, more than 85% appearing once. This material consisted of CD4+ or CD8+ T cells sorted from blood, taken in a trial of the OX40 agonist ivuxolimab. The receptors here all came from an adult with an advanced solid tumor such as melanoma, head and neck, liver or kidney cancer. Each CDR3 is given with its conserved first and last residue. The D gene is left open where the match is weak. A clone size is listed for some rows: how often the clone was seen (once, few, many), or a class if it is expanded.

d_call: .; v_call: TRBV21-1; j_call: TRBJ2-5; clone_size: .; cdr3_nt: TGTGCCAGCAGCGCCCTGGAGGGACAGGGGACCCAAGAGACCCAGTACTTC; cdr3_aa: CASSALEGQGTQETQYF
d_call: .; v_call: TRBV6-1; j_call: TRBJ2-5; clone_size: .; cdr3_nt: TGTGCCAGCAGTGAAGGATCGACAGGAGGGGGCCAAGAGACCCAGTACTTC; cdr3_aa: CASSEGSTGGGQETQYF
d_call: TRBD2; v_call: TRBV9; j_call: TRBJ2-1; clone_size: .; cdr3_nt: TGTGCCAGCAGCGTAGAAGCGGGGGGGAACTACAATGAGCAGTTCTTC; cdr3_aa: CASSVEAGGNYNEQFF
d_call: .; v_call: TRBV18; j_call: TRBJ2-5; clone_size: .; cdr3_nt: TGTGCCAGCTCACCACCGGAGGGTACACAAGAGACCCAGTACTTC; cdr3_aa: CASSPPEGTQETQYF
d_call: TRBD1; v_call: TRBV5-4; j_call: TRBJ2-3; clone_size: .; cdr3_nt: TGTGCCAGCAGCTTCCCGACAGGGGGTCCAGATACGCAGTATTTT; cdr3_aa: CASSFPTGGPDTQYF
d_call: TRBD2; v_call: TRBV10-3; j_call: TRBJ2-1; clone_size: .; cdr3_nt: TGTGCCATCAGGCAAGCGGGGGACTCCTACAATGAGCAGTTCTTC; cdr3_aa: CAIRQAGDSYNEQFF
d_call: .; v_call: TRBV6-5; j_call: TRBJ1-3; clone_size: .; cdr3_nt: TGTGCCAGCAGTTACGAGGCAGCTGGAAACACCATATATTTT; cdr3_aa: CASSYEAAGNTIYF
d_call: .; v_call: TRBV6-5; j_call: TRBJ2-3; clone_size: .; cdr3_nt: TGTGCCAGCAGTTATGGGGGCGCACGCACAGATACGCAGTATTTT; cdr3_aa: CASSYGGARTDTQYF
d_call: TRBD1; v_call: TRBV6-5; j_call: TRBJ2-7; clone_size: .; cdr3_nt: TGTGCCAGCAGCTCGGGACAGTACTCCTACGAGCAGTACTTC; cdr3_aa: CASSSGQYSYEQYF
d_call: .; v_call: TRBV7-8; j_call: TRBJ1-6; clone_size: .; cdr3_nt: TGTGCCAGCAGCTTAGCGAGGGATAATTCACCCCTCCACTTT; cdr3_aa: CASSLARDNSPLHF
d_call: TRBD2; v_call: TRBV7-9; j_call: TRBJ2-7; clone_size: once; cdr3_nt: TGTGCCAGCAGCTTAGCGATACAACTAGCGGGCCCACCCTACGAGCAGTACTTC; cdr3_aa: CASSLAIQLAGPPYEQYF
d_call: TRBD2; v_call: TRBV7-9; j_call: TRBJ2-3; clone_size: .; cdr3_nt: TGTGCCAGCAGCTTAGTGTCTAGCGGGGGGACCCATACGCAGTATTTT; cdr3_aa: CASSLVSSGGTHTQYF
d_call: TRBD1; v_call: TRBV6-6; j_call: TRBJ1-3; clone_size: .; cdr3_nt: TGTGCCAGCAGTTGGGACAGAGACTCTGGAAACACCATATATTTT; cdr3_aa: CASSWDRDSGNTIYF
d_call: TRBD1; v_call: TRBV5-1; j_call: TRBJ1-1; clone_size: .; cdr3_nt: TGCGCCAGCAGCTCCGGACAGGGGAACACTGAAGCTTTCTTT; cdr3_aa: CASSSGQGNTEAFF
d_call: TRBD1; v_call: TRBV7-7; j_call: TRBJ2-3; clone_size: .; cdr3_nt: TGTGCCAGCAGTACCGACAGGGGAGATACGCAGTATTTT; cdr3_aa: CASSTDRGDTQYF
d_call: .; v_call: TRBV7-9; j_call: TRBJ2-3; clone_size: .; cdr3_nt: TGTGCCAGCAGCCTTAGTTGGGGTCTGGGAGATACGCAGTATTTT; cdr3_aa: CASSLSWGLGDTQYF
d_call: TRBD1; v_call: TRBV9; j_call: TRBJ1-1; clone_size: .; cdr3_nt: TGTGCCAGCAGCGTAGTTGGGACAGGGACTGAAGCTTTCTTT; cdr3_aa: CASSVVGTGTEAFF
d_call: TRBD1; v_call: TRBV5-1; j_call: TRBJ1-1; clone_size: .; cdr3_nt: TGCGCCAGCAGCTTGGAAGGGGGCAGGGAAGCTTTCTTT; cdr3_aa: CASSLEGGREAFF
d_call: .; v_call: TRBV5-5; j_call: TRBJ2-4; clone_size: .; cdr3_nt: TGTGCCAGCAGCCGGGAATGGGGATCAAACATTCAGTACTTC; cdr3_aa: CASSREWGSNIQYF
d_call: .; v_call: TRBV11-2; j_call: TRBJ1-3; clone_size: .; cdr3_nt: TGTGCCAGCAGCATAAAAGAAAACACCATATATTTT; cdr3_aa: CASSIKENTIYF
d_call: .; v_call: TRBV28; j_call: TRBJ1-6; clone_size: .; cdr3_nt: TGTGCCAGCATGAACAGGGCCACCTATAATTCACCCCTCCACTTT; cdr3_aa: CASMNRATYNSPLHF
d_call: .; v_call: TRBV6-1; j_call: TRBJ1-4; clone_size: .; cdr3_nt: TGTGCCAGCAGTGTATCCGGACTGGGGACCGTTGAAAAACTGTTTTTT; cdr3_aa: CASSVSGLGTVEKLFF
d_call: TRBD1; v_call: TRBV15; j_call: TRBJ2-1; clone_size: .; cdr3_nt: TGTGCCACCAGCAGGGGGGAGGGGACAGGGGGCAAGTTCTTC; cdr3_aa: CATSRGEGTGGKFF
d_call: TRBD1; v_call: TRBV7-3; j_call: TRBJ2-3; clone_size: .; cdr3_nt: TGTGCCAGCAGCTCCCCTGTGGGACAGGGGTCAGATACGCAGTATTTT; cdr3_aa: CASSSPVGQGSDTQYF
d_call: .; v_call: TRBV5-1; j_call: TRBJ2-1; clone_size: .; cdr3_nt: TGCGCCAGCAGCTTGGAAGTCAGGGCGTCGGACTATGAGCAGTTCTTC; cdr3_aa: CASSLEVRASDYEQFF
d_call: .; v_call: TRBV5-1; j_call: TRBJ1-1; clone_size: .; cdr3_nt: TGCGCCAGCAGCGCGGGACACGCGAACACTGAAGCTTTCTTT; cdr3_aa: CASSAGHANTEAFF
d_call: .; v_call: TRBV28; j_call: TRBJ2-6; clone_size: few; cdr3_nt: TGTGCCAGCAGTATAGACAGCTCTGGGGCCAACGTCCTGACTTTC; cdr3_aa: CASSIDSSGANVLTF
d_call: TRBD1; v_call: TRBV10-3; j_call: TRBJ2-7; clone_size: .; cdr3_nt: TGTGCCATCAGTGAGCCGGACAGGGCGGTTCACGAGCAGTACTTC; cdr3_aa: CAISEPDRAVHEQYF
d_call: TRBD1; v_call: TRBV12-5; j_call: TRBJ2-5; clone_size: .; cdr3_nt: TGTGCTAGTGCCCTTTCTGGGACAGGGCGGGAGACCCAGTACTTC; cdr3_aa: CASALSGTGRETQYF
d_call: TRBD1; v_call: TRBV7-2; j_call: TRBJ1-3; clone_size: .; cdr3_nt: TGTGCCAGCAGCTATACCGGGACAGGGGGGTCATGGAGTGGAAACACCATATATTTT; cdr3_aa: CASSYTGTGGSWSGNTIYF
d_call: .; v_call: TRBV6-6; j_call: TRBJ1-2; clone_size: .; cdr3_nt: TGTGCCAGCAGTTACCTTGGGTATGGCTACACCTTC; cdr3_aa: CASSYLGYGYTF
d_call: .; v_call: TRBV7-8; j_call: TRBJ2-7; clone_size: .; cdr3_nt: TGTGCCAGCAGCTTAATCATAGGGCTCTCCCTAAACGAGCAGTACTTC; cdr3_aa: CASSLIIGLSLNEQYF
d_call: .; v_call: TRBV19; j_call: TRBJ1-2; clone_size: .; cdr3_nt: TGTGCCAGTAGTAACGACAGAGCTAACTATGGCTACACCTTC; cdr3_aa: CASSNDRANYGYTF
d_call: .; v_call: TRBV28; j_call: TRBJ1-5; clone_size: .; cdr3_nt: TGTGCCAGCAGGGGAACGGGGAGTCAGCCCCAGCATTTT; cdr3_aa: CASRGTGSQPQHF
d_call: .; v_call: TRBV25-1; j_call: TRBJ1-2; clone_size: .; cdr3_nt: TGTGCCAGCAGCTTCATGGGATCGGGAGATAGGGGTGGCTACACCTTC; cdr3_aa: CASSFMGSGDRGGYTF
d_call: .; v_call: TRBV5-6; j_call: TRBJ1-3; clone_size: .; cdr3_nt: TGTGCCAGCAGCTTGGGGGTCGGAAACACCATATATTTT; cdr3_aa: CASSLGVGNTIYF